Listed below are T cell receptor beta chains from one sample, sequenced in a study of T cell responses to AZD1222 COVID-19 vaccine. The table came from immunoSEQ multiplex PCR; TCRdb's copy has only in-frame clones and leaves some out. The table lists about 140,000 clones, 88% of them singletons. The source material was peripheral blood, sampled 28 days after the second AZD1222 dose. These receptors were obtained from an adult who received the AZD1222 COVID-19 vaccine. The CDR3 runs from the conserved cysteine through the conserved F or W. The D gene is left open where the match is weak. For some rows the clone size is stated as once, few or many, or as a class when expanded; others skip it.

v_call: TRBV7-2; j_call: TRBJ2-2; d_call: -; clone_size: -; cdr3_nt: TGTGCCAGCAGCCCACTTCAGGCATCCGGGTTTGCCGGGGAGCTGTTTTTT; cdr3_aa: CASSPLQASGFAGELFF
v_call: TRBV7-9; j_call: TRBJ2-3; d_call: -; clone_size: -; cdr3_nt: TGTGCCAGCAGCTTAGACGTCCCAGATACGCAGTATTTT; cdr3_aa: CASSLDVPDTQYF
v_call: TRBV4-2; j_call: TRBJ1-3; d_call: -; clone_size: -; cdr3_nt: TGTGCCAGCAGTCCAGGGTTGGGTGCTGGAAACACCATATATTTT; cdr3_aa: CASSPGLGAGNTIYF
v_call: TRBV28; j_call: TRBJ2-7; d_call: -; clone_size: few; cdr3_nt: TGTGCCAGCAGTTTAAGCTACCCCTACGAGCAGTACTTC; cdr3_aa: CASSLSYPYEQYF
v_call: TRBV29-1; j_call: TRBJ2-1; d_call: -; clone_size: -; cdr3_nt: TGCAGCGTTGGTCGTTGGTGGACAGACTCCTACAATGAGCAGTTCTTC; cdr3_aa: CSVGRWWTDSYNEQFF
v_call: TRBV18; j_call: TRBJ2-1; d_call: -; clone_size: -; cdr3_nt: TGTGCCAGCTCACCGCGGCCAATGGAAGGAAATGAGCAGTTCTTC; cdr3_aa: CASSPRPMEGNEQFF
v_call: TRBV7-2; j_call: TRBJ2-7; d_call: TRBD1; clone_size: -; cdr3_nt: TGTGCCAGCAGCTCCCAGGGGGCTTTCGAGCAGTACTTC; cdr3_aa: CASSSQGAFEQYF
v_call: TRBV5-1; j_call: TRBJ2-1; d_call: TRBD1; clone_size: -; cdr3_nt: TGCGCCAGCAGCGCGGGACAGGTTAACTACAATGAGCAGTTCTTC; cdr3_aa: CASSAGQVNYNEQFF
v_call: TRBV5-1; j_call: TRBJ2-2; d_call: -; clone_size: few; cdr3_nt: TGCGCCAGCAGCTTGGTATCGGGAGATGCCGGGGAGCTGTTTTTT; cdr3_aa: CASSLVSGDAGELFF
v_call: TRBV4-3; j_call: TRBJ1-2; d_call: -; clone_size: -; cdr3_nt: TGCGCCAGCAGCCAAGAGGACGGGTTCTATGGCTACACCTTC; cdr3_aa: CASSQEDGFYGYTF
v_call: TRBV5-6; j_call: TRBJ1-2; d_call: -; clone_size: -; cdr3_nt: TGTGCCAGCATGGTTGCAAGGAGGCATGGCTACACCTTC; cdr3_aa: CASMVARRHGYTF
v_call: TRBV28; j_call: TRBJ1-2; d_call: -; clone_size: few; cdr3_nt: TGTGCTAGCTGGGACGGGGAATATGGCTACACCTTC; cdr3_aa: CASWDGEYGYTF
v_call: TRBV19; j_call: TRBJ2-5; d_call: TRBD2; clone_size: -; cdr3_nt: TGTGCCAGTAGTCGAGGACTAGCGGGCCATCAAGAGACCCAGTACTTC; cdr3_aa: CASSRGLAGHQETQYF
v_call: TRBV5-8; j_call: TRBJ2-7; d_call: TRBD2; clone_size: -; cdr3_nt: TGTGCCAGCAGCTTGCTGTTGGGACTAGCACGCGAGCAGTACTTC; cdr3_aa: CASSLLLGLAREQYF
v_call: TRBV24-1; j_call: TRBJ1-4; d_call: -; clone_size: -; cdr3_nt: TGTGCCACCAGTGACCCCGGGACATCGGGTGAAAAACTGTTTTTT; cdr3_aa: CATSDPGTSGEKLFF
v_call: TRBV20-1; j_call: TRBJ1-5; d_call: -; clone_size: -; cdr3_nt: TGCAGTGCCATGAAGGGGCCCCAGCATTTT; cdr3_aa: CSAMKGPQHF
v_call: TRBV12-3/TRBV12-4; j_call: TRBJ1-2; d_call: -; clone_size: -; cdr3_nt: TGTGCCAGCAGTCCAGCCCTAGACTATGGCTACACCTTC; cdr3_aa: CASSPALDYGYTF
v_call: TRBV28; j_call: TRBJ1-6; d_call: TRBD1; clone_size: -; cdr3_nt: TGTGCCAGCAGTTTATCGACAGGGGGTTCTTCACCCCTCCACTTT; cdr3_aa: CASSLSTGGSSPLHF
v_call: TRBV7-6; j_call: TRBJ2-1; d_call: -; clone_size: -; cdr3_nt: TGTGCCAGCAGTAGGACGGGCGGGGAGCAGTTCTTC; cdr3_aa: CASSRTGGEQFF
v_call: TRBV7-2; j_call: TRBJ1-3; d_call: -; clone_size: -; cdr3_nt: TGTGCCAGCAGCTTAAATCCGGGTACTGGAAACACCATATATTTT; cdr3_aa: CASSLNPGTGNTIYF
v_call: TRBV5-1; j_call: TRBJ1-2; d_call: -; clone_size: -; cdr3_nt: TGCGCCAGCAGCTTGGATTGGAGCGTGGAGGGATTGAACTATGGCTACACCTTC; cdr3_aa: CASSLDWSVEGLNYGYTF
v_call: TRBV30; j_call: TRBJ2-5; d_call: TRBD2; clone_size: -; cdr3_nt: TGTGCCTGGAGTGCGGGGGGGTGGGAGACCCAGTACTTC; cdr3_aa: CAWSAGGWETQYF
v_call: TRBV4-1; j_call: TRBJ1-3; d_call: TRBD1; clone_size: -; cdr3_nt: TGCGCCAGCAGCCTCCTGGGACAGAACTCTGGAAACACCATATATTTT; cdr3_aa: CASSLLGQNSGNTIYF
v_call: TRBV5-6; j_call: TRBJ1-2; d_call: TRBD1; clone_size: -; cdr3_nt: TGTGCCAGCAGCAACGACCAGGGGGCTCGGCGTGGCTACACCTTC; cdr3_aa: CASSNDQGARRGYTF
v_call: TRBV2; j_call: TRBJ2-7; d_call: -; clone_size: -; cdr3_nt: TGTGCCAGCACCCCAGGGGCCCCCTACGAGCAGTACTTC; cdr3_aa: CASTPGAPYEQYF
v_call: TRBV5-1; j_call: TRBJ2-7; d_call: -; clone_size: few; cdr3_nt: TGCGCCAGCAGCTTCCCCGGGACATCGACCTACGAGCAGTACTTC; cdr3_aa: CASSFPGTSTYEQYF
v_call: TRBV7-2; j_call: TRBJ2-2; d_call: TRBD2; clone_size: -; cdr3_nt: TGTGCCAGCAGCATCGGGACTAGCGGGAGTAAGCTGTTTTTT; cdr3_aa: CASSIGTSGSKLFF
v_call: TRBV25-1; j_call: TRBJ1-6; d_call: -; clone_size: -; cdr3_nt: TGTGCCAGCAGTGAAGAGGGCGGCAATTCACCCCTCCACTTT; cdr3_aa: CASSEEGGNSPLHF
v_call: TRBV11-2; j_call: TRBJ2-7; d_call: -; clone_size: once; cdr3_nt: TGTGCCAGCAGCCGTTTCTACGAGCAGTACTTC; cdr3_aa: CASSRFYEQYF
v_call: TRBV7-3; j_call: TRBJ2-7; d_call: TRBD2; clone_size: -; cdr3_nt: TGTGCCAGCAGCTTAAAGGCCTCGGGGCCTCTAGCGGGACTTTACGAGCAGTACTTC; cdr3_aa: CASSLKASGPLAGLYEQYF
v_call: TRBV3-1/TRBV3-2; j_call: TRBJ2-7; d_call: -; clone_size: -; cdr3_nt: TGTGCCAGCAGCTCGAGGACCAGTTACGAGCAGTACTTC; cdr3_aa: CASSSRTSYEQYF
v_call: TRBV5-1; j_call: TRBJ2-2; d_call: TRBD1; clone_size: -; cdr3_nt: TGCGCCAGCAGCTTGGCCACAGGGGCGGCCGGGGAGCTGTTTTTT; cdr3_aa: CASSLATGAAGELFF
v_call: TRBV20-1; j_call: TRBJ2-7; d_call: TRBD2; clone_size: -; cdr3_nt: TGCAGTGCTAGGGGAGGGTACGAGCAGTACTTC; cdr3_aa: CSARGGYEQYF
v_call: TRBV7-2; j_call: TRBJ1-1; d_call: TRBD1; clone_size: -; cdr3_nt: TGTGCCAGTAGCCAGGGGGCAAAGAACACTGAAGCTTTCTTT; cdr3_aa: CASSQGAKNTEAFF
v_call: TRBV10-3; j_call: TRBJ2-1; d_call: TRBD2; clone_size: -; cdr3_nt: TGTGCCATCAGTGAGCTGACTAGCGAGCCGTTCTTC; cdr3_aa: CAISELTSEPFF
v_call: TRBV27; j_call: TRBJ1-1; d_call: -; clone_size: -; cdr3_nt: TGTGCCAGCAGTCCCAACCGAAGAATGAACACTGAAGCTTTCTTT; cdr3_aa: CASSPNRRMNTEAFF
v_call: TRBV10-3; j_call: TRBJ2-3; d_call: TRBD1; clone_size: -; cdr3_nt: TGTGCCATCAGTGAGGGGACAGGGTACGCGACAGATACGCAGTATTTT; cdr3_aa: CAISEGTGYATDTQYF
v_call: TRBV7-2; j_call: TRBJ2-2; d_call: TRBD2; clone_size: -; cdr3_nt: TGTGCCAGCAGCAGTAGCGGGGGGGCGTCCGGGGAGCTGTTTTTT; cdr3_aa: CASSSSGGASGELFF
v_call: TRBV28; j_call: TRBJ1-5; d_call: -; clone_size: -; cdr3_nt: TGTGCCAGCAGTCCGCCCCTAGGCAATCAGCCCCAGCATTTT; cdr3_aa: CASSPPLGNQPQHF
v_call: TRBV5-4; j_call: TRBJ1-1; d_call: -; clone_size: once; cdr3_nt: TGTGCCAGCAGCGGTGAAGGGCCGGCCAAGAACACTGAAGCTTTCTTT; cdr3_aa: CASSGEGPAKNTEAFF
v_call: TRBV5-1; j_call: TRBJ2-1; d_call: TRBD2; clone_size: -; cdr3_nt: TGCGCCAGCAGCTCCATGGGCGGCGGGAGGAGCTCCTACAATGAGCAGTTCTTC; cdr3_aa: CASSSMGGGRSSYNEQFF
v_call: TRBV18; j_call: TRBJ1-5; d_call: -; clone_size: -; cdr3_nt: TGTGCCAGCTCACCACCGGACGCGGGGCAGGGTCAGCCCCAGCATTTT; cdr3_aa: CASSPPDAGQGQPQHF
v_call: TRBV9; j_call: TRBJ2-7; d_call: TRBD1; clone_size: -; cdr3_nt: TGTGCCAGCAGCGTCTACGGACAGGGACGTCCGTACTTC; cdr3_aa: CASSVYGQGRPYF
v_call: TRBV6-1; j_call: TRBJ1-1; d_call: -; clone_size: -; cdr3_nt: TGTGCCAGCACCTTAGGGCCGCGGGGGAACACTGAAGCTTTCTTT; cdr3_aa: CASTLGPRGNTEAFF
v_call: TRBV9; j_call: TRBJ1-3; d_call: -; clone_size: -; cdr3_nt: TGTGCCAGCAGCCCGGGGGTCGGATCTGGAAACACCATATATTTT; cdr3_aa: CASSPGVGSGNTIYF
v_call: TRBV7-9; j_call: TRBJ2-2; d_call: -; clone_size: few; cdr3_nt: TGTGCCAGCAGCTTTCGAGGGGGGACCGGGGAGCTGTTTTTT; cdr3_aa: CASSFRGGTGELFF
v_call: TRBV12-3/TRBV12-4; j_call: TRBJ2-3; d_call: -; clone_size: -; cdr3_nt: TGTGCCAGCAGCCGAGTAAGCACAGATACGCAGTATTTT; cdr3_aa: CASSRVSTDTQYF
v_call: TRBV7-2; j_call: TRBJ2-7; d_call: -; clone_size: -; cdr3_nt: TGTGCCAGCAGCGTATCCTACGAGCAGTACTTC; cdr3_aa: CASSVSYEQYF
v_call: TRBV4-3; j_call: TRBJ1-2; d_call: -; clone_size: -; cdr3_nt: TGCGCCAGCAGCCAAGATCGCGGTATTTGGGATGGCTACACCTTC; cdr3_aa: CASSQDRGIWDGYTF
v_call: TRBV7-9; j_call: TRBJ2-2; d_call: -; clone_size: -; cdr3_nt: TGTGCCAGCAGCTTAGGGGCCGGGGCCGGGGAGCTGTTTTTT; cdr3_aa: CASSLGAGAGELFF
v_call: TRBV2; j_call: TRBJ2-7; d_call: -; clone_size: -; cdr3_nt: TGTGCCAGCAGTGAAGAGATGGGCCCCTACGAGCAGTACTTC; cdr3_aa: CASSEEMGPYEQYF
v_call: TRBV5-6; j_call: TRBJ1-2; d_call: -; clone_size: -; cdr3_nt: TGTGCCAGCAGCTTGAGAGAATATGGCTACACCTTC; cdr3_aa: CASSLREYGYTF
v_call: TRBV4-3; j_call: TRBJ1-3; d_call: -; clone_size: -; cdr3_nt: TGCGCCAGCAGCCCGGGGGGGGCCGTCTCTGGAAACACCATATATTTT; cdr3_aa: CASSPGGAVSGNTIYF
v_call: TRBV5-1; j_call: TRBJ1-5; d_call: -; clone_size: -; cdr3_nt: TGCGCCAGCAGGACGGAGTTAAATCAGCCCCAGCATTTT; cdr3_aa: CASRTELNQPQHF
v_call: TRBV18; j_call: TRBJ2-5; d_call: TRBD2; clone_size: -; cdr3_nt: TGTGCCAGCTCACCACCGACTAGCTGGGAGACCCAGTACTTC; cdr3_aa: CASSPPTSWETQYF
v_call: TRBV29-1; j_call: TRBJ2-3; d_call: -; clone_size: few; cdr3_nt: TGCAGCGTTCGGCTCAGCGATACGCAGTATTTT; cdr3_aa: CSVRLSDTQYF
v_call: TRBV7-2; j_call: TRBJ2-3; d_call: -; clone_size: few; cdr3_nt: TGTGCCAGCAGCTTAGAGCCGCGGGATACGCAGTATTTT; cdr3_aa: CASSLEPRDTQYF
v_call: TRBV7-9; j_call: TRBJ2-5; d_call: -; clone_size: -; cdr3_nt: TGTGCCAGCAGCCCCGTTTTAGAGACCCAGTACTTC; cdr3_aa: CASSPVLETQYF
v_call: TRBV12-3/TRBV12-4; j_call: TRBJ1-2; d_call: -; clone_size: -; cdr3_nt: TGTGCCAGCAGTTTAAGTGGCCAGTATGGCTACACCTTC; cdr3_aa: CASSLSGQYGYTF